This TCR beta chain was identified in a study of blood T cell repertoires in COVID-19. As for the study in general: PBMCs, B-cell-depleted T cells, or T cells were the source of the cDNA or gDNA that made up the material.

Trimming pared 4 bases from V and 5 bases from J, leaving 12 bases between. Germline lookup yields CDR1 SGHNT and CDR2 YYREEE (reference sequence). This CDR3 comprises 13 residues. The method was immunoSEQ multiplex PCR; TCRdb's version includes in-frame clones alone and lacks a portion of them. The repertoire consists of some 250,000 clones, with roughly 80% occurring once and the leading ten covering roughly 3.2%. The V gene is TRBV5-4, the J gene TRBJ2-5; no reliable D call. Material for sequencing was peripheral blood. The TCR comes from a woman aged 18-35 years with acute or convalescent COVID-19. CDR3 amino acids: CASSTSQAETQYF. CDR3 nucleotides: TGTGCCAGCAGCACCTCCCAGGCGGAGACCCAGTACTTC.